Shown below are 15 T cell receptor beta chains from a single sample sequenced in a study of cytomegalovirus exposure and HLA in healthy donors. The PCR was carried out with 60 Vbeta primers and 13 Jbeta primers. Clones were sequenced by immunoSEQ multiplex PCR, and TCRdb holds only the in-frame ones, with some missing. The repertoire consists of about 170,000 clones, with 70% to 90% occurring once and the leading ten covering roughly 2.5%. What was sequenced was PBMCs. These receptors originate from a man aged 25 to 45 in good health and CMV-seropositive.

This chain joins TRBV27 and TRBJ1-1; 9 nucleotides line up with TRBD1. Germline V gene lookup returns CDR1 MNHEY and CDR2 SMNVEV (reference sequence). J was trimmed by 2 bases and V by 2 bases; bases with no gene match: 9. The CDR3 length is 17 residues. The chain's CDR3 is CASSLRTTGGLNTEAFF. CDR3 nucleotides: TGTGCCAGCAGTTTACGTACTACAGGGGGCTTAAACACTGAAGCTTTCTTT.

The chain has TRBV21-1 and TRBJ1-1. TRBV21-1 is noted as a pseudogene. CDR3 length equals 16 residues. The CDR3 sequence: CASSKDRRGLNTEAFF. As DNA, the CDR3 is TGTGCCAGCAGCAAAGATCGGAGGGGCTTGAACACTGAAGCTTTCTTT.

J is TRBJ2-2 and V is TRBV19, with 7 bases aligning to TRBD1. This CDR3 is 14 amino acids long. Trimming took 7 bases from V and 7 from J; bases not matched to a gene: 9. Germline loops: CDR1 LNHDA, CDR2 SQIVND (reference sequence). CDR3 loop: CASTRTGIFGELFF. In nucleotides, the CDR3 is TGTGCCAGTACAAGGACAGGTATATTCGGGGAGCTGTTTTTT. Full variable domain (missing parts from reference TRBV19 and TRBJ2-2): DGGITQSPKYLFRKEGQNVTLSCEQNLNHDAMYWYRQDPGQGLRLIYYSQIVNDFQKGDIAEGYSVSREKKESFPLTVTSAQKNPTAFYLCASTRTGIFGELFFGEGSRLTVL.

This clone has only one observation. The CDR3 spells CASSLFSGRGYTDTQYF. In DNA, the CDR3 is TGTGCCAGCAGCCTTTTTAGCGGGAGGGGATACACAGATACGCAGTATTTT. This rearrangement joins TRBV7-8 to TRBJ2-3; TRBD2 matches 11 bases. The CDR3 runs to 17 residues. Per germline, CDR1 SGHVS and CDR2 FQNEAQ. V gave up 5 bases and J gave up 2 bases; unmatched junction bases: 9.

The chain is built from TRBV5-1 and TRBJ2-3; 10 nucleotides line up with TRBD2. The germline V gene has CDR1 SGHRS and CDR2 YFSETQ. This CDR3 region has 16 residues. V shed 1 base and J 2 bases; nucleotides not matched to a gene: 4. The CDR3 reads CASSLPSGGYTDTQYF. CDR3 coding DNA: TGCGCCAGCAGCTTGCCTAGCGGGGGTTACACAGATACGCAGTATTTT.

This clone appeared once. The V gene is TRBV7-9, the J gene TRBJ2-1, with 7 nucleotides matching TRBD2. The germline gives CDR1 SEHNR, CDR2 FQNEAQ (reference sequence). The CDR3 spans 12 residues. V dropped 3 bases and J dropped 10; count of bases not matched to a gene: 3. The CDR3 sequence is CASSFSLAEQFF. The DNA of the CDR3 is TGTGCCAGCAGCTTTTCACTAGCGGAGCAGTTCTTC.

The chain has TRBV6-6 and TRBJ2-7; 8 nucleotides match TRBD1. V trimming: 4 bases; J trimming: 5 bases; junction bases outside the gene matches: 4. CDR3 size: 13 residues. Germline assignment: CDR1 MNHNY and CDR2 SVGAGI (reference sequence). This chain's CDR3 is CASSSDREDEQYF. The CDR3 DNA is TGTGCCAGCAGTTCGGACAGGGAGGACGAGCAGTACTTC.

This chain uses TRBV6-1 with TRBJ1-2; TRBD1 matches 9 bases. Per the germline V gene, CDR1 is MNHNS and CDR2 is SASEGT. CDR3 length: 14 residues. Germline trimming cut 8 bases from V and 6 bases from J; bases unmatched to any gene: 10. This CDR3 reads CASFLQGASNGYTF. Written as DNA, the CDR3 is TGTGCCAGCTTCCTACAGGGGGCGTCGAATGGCTACACCTTC.

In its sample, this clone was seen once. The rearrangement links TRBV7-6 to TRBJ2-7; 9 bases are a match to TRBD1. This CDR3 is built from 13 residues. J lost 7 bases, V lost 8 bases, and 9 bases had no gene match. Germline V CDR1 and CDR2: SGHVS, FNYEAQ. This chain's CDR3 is CASGTGTGREQYF. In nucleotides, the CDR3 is TGTGCCAGCGGGACCGGGACAGGGAGGGAGCAGTACTTC.

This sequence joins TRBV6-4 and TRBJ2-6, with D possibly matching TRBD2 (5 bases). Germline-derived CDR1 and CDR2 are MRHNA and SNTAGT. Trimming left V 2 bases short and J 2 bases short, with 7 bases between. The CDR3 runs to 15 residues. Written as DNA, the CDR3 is TGTGCCAGCAGTGACGCCGGGGCTGGGGCCAACGTCCTGACTTTC. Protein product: CASSDAGAGANVLTF.

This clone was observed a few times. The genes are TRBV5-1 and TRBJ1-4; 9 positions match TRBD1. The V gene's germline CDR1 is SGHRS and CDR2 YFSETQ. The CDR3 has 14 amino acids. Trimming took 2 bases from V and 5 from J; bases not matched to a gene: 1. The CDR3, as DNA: TGCGCCAGCAGCTTCACAGGGGGCAATGAAAAACTGTTTTTT. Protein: CASSFTGGNEKLFF.

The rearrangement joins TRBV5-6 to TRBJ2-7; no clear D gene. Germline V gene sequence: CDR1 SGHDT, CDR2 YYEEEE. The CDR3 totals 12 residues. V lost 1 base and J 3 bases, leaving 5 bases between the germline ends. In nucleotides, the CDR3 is TGTGCCAGCAGCTTGAACAGCTACGAGCAGTACTTC. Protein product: CASSLNSYEQYF. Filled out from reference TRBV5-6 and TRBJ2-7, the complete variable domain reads DAGVTQSPTHLIKTRGQQVTLRCSPKSGHDTVSWYQQALGQGPQFIFQYYEEEERQRGNFPDRFSGHQFPNYSSELNVNALLLGDSALYLCASSLNSYEQYFGPGTRLTVT.

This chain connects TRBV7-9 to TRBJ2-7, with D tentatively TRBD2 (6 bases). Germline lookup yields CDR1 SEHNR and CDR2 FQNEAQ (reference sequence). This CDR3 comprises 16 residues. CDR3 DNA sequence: TGTTCCAGCAGCCCAGGCCCTCCTGGGAGGTCTTACGAGCAGTACGTC. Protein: CSSSPGPPGRSYEQYV.

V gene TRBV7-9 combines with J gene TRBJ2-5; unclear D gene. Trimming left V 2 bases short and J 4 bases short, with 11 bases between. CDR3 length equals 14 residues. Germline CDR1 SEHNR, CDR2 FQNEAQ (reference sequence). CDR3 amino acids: CASSLPTPRETQYF. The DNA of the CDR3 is TGTGCCAGCAGCTTACCAACCCCGAGAGAGACCCAGTACTTC.

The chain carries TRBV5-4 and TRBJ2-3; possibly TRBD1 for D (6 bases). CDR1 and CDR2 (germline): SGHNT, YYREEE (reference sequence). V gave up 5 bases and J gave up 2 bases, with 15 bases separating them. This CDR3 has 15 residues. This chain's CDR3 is CASRRGSGATDTQYF. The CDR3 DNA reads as TGTGCCAGCAGAAGGGGGAGCGGTGCCACAGATACGCAGTATTTT.